The T cell receptor (beta chain) under discussion was sequenced for a study of blood T cell repertoires in COVID-19. Whole-study context: From the United States, Italy and Spain came samples of acute and convalescent COVID-19. The analysed material was cDNA or gDNA that came from T cells, B-cell-depleted T cells, or PBMCs.

This CDR3 comprises 15 residues. Trimming removed 4 bases from V and 5 bases from J; junction bases left unmatched: 7. Looked up from germline, CDR1 is MNHEY and CDR2 is SMNVEV (reference sequence). Original data processing: Reference gene primer amplification gave nucleated cell count estimates. TCRdb keeps only in-frame clones here, not all; method: immunoSEQ multiplex PCR. V and J calls and clone size are given by that table; D and trimming were obtained from the DNA. The sample contains tens of thousands of clones, more than 75% of which appear only once. Sequencing input: peripheral blood. This chain joins TRBV27 and TRBJ2-5; 10 nucleotides agree with TRBD1. The sequence came from a human donor in a cohort sampled during active COVID-19. CDR3 sequence reads: CASSSRDRGWETQYF. DNA of the CDR3: TGTGCCAGCAGTTCCCGGGACAGGGGATGGGAGACCCAGTACTTC.